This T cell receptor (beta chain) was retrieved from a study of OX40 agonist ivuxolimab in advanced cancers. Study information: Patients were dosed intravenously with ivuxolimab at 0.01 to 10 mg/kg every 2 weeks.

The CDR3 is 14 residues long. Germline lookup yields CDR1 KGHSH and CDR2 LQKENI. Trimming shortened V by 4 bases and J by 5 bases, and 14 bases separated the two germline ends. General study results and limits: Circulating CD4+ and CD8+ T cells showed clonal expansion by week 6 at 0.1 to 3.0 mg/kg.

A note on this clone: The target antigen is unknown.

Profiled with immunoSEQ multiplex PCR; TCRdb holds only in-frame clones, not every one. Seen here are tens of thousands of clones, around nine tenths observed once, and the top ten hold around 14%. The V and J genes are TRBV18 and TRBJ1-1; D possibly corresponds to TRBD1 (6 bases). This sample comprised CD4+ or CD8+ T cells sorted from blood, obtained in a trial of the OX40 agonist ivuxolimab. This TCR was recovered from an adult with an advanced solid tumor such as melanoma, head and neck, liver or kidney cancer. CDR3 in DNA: TGTGCCAGCTCACTAAATCAGGGGAGAACTGAAGCTTTCTTT. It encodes CASSLNQGRTEAFF.